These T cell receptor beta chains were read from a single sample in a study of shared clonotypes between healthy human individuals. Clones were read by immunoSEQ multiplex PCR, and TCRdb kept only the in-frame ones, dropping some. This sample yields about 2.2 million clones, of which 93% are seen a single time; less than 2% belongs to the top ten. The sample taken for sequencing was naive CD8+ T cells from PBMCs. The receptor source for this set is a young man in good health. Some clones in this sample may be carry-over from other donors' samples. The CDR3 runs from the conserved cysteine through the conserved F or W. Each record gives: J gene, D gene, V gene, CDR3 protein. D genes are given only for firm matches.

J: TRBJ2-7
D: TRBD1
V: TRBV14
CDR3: CASSRDSRTYEQYF

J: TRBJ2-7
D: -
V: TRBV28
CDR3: CASSWIGGSYEQYF

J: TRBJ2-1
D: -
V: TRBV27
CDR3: CASSFGDRYNEQFF

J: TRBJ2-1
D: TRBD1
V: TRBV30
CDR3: CAWNRTGEYNEQFF

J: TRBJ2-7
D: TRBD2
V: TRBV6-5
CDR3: CASSYSSGSLAYEQYF

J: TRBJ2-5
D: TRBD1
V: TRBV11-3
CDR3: CASSSRTGGRETQYF

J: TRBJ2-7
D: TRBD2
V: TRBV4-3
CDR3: CASSQDLASGHYEQYF

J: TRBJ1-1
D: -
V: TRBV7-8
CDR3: CASSLVRTEAFF

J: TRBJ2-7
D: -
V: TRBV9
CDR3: CASSVADRPYEQYF

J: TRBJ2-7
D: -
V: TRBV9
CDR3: CASSPSGTRNEQYF

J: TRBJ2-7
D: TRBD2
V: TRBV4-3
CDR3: CASSLLAGGSYEQYF

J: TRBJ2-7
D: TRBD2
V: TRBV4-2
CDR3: CASSFGTSGRYEQYF

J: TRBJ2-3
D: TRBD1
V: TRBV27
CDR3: CASSSYPYRGPDTDTQYF

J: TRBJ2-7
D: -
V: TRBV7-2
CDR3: CASTERGPRAFEQYF

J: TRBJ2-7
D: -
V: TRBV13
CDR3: CASSGVDHYEQYF

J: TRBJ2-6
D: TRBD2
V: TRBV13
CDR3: CASSFYLRREGSSGANVLTF

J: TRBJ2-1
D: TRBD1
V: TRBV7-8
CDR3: CASSSGTGKYEQFF

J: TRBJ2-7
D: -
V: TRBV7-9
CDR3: CASSNSIVVYEQYF

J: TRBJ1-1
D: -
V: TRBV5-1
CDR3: CASSMNTEAFF

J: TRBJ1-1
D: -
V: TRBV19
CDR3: CASSIGDGLNTEAFF

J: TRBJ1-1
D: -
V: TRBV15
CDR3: CATVGPGGRTEAFF

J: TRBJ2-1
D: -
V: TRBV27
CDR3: CASSLTGATYHEQFF

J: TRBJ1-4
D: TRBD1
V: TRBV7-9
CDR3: CASSDRSGTGNEKLFF

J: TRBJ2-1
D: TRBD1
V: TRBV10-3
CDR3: CAIRGQGAKKTYNEQFF

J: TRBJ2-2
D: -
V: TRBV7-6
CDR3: CASSPGTGTGELFF

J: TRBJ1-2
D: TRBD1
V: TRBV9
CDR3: CASSLDREPEGHTF

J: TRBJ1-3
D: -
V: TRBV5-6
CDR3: CASSQTVLSSGNTIYF

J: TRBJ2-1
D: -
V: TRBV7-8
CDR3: CASSSPTGMFGEQFF